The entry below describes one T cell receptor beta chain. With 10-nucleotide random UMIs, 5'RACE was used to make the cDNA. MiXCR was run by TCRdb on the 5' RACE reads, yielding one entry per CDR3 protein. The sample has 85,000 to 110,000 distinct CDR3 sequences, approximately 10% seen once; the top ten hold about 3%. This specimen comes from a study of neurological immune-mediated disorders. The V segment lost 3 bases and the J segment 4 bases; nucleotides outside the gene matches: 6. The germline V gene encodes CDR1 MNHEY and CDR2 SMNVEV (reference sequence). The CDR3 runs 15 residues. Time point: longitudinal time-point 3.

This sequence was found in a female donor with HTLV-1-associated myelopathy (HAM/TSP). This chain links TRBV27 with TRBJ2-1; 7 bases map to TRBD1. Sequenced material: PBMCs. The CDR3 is CASSFEGARYNEQFF. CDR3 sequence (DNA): TGTGCCAGCAGTTTTGAGGGGGCCAGATACAATGAGCAGTTCTTC.